These T cell receptor beta chains were read from a single sample in a study of cytomegalovirus exposure and HLA in healthy donors. Sequenced by immunoSEQ multiplex PCR; TCRdb stores in-frame clones only, minus some. The sample has about 60,000 clones. Material: PBMCs. These receptors were taken from a young woman in good health and CMV-seronegative. Each CDR3 is given with its conserved first and last residue. D genes are given only for firm matches.

TRBV7-9	TRBJ1-2	15	NA	TGTGCCAGCAGCCTTAATCACGACAGGTCGGGAGGCTACACCTTC	CASSLNHDRSGGYTF
TRBV5-1	TRBJ1-6	15	NA	TGCGCCAGCAGCTTGGTCGGGGGCTATAATTCACCCCTCCACTTT	CASSLVGGYNSPLHF
TRBV6-4	TRBJ1-1	13	TRBD1	TGTGCCACATCTTCTTCGGGACAGGGGTTCTCTTTCTTT	CATSSSGQGFSFF
TRBV10-1	TRBJ1-1	14	NA	TGCGCCAGCAGTGAGTCCCCGGGGAACACTGAAGCTTTCTTT	CASSESPGNTEAFF
TRBV4-1	TRBJ2-7	18	NA	TGCGCCAGCAGCCAAGGTGAGATAATAAACCTGAGATCCTACGAGCAGTACTTC	CASSQGEIINLRSYEQYF
TRBV5-1	TRBJ2-3	15	NA	TGCGCCAGCAGCTACTCTGACAGCAGCACAGATACGCAGTATTTT	CASSYSDSSTDTQYF
TRBV7-6	TRBJ2-3	16	NA	TGTGCCAGCACCCTAAGTGGGAGAATGGGAACAGATACGCAGTATTTT	CASTLSGRMGTDTQYF
TRBV10-3	TRBJ2-6	17	NA	TGTGCCAGCAGCGGCGAGGAGGCCAACTCTGGGGCCAACGTCCTGACTTTC	CASSGEEANSGANVLTF
TRBV30	TRBJ1-1	10	NA	TGTGGCGGGGCCAACACTGAAGCTTTCTTT	CGGANTEAFF
TRBV9	TRBJ2-4	14	TRBD1	TGTGCCAGCAGCACTGGACAGGAGAAAAACATTCAGTACTTC	CASSTGQEKNIQYF
TRBV5-4	TRBJ1-2	14	TRBD1	TGTGCCAGCAGCTGGGCTCAGGGGGCAGGTGGCTACACCTTC	CASSWAQGAGGYTF
TRBV5-1	TRBJ2-1	13	NA	TGCGCCAGCAGCTTGGTGCTACCCAATGAGCAGTTCTTC	CASSLVLPNEQFF
TRBV5-6	TRBJ1-6	15	NA	TGTGCCAGCAGCCCGGGGGGTTGGGATAATTCACCCCTCCACTTT	CASSPGGWDNSPLHF
TRBV7-8	TRBJ2-7	14	NA	TGTGCCAGCAGCCCCGGGACACCCCTCTACGAGCAGTACTTC	CASSPGTPLYEQYF
TRBV6-4	TRBJ2-1	15	TRBD2	TGTGCCAGCAGTGAGATAGCGGGGGGGCCAAATGAGCAGTTCTTC	CASSEIAGGPNEQFF
TRBV5-1	TRBJ1-1	14	NA	TGCGCCAGCAGCTTGGTTACGCGGGTGGCTGAAGCTTTCTTT	CASSLVTRVAEAFF
TRBV19	TRBJ2-5	15	TRBD2	TGTGCCAGTAGTGAGGGAGGGACTACTTCGGAGACCCAGTACTTC	CASSEGGTTSETQYF
TRBV5-1	TRBJ1-3	15	TRBD1	TGCGCCAGCAGCTTGGCGACAGGGGGCCGAAACACCATATATTTT	CASSLATGGRNTIYF
TRBV9	TRBJ2-3	17	TRBD1	TGTGCCAGCAGCGTAGCTTTCGGACAGGGGGGCACAGATACGCAGTATTTT	CASSVAFGQGGTDTQYF
TRBV9	TRBJ2-6	16	TRBD1	TGTGCCAGCAGCGCACCTTACGGGACAGGGATCAACGTCCTGACTTTC	CASSAPYGTGINVLTF
TRBV27	TRBJ2-2	14	NA	TGTGCCAGCAGTTTGGCGGGGGCGGGCGGGGAGCTGTTTTTT	CASSLAGAGGELFF
TRBV5-1	TRBJ2-1	15	NA	TGCGCCAGCAGCTTGGCTAGCGCAACCTACAATGAGCAGTTCTTC	CASSLASATYNEQFF
TRBV5-1	TRBJ2-7	14	TRBD1	TGCGCCAGCAGTCAGACAGGGTCTGTCTACGAGCAGTACTTC	CASSQTGSVYEQYF
TRBV29-1	TRBJ1-1	15	TRBD1	TGCAGCGTTTTATGGGGACAGTCAGGGAACACTGAAGCTTTCTTT	CSVLWGQSGNTEAFF
TRBV4-2	TRBJ2-7	19	TRBD1	TGTGCCAGCAGCCCAGGGAAGAGCTCCGGACAGGGGGCTTGGGACGAGCAGTACTTC	CASSPGKSSGQGAWDEQYF
TRBV27	TRBJ2-2	18	TRBD2	TGTGCCAGCAGCGCATTTAGCGGGAGGAACCTGGGTACCGGGGAGCTGTTTTTT	CASSAFSGRNLGTGELFF
TRBV5-1	TRBJ2-7	15	TRBD1	TGCGCCAGCAGCTTGGGCGGGACAGGGGGCAACGAGCAGTACTTC	CASSLGGTGGNEQYF
TRBV7-9	TRBJ2-1	15	TRBD2	TGTGCCAGCAGCTTTAGGGAGGGGTCCGACAATGAGCAGTTCTTC	CASSFREGSDNEQFF
TRBV2	TRBJ2-7	11	TRBD1	TGTGCCAGCAGTGTGGACAGGAGAGCATACTTC	CASSVDRRAYF
TRBV27	TRBJ1-6	17	TRBD1	TGTGCCAGCAGTTTATATGGACAGGGAGGTTATAATTCACCCCTCCACTTT	CASSLYGQGGYNSPLHF
TRBV6-1	TRBJ1-5	15	NA	TGTGCCAGCAGGGCCGCACAGGGTCGCAATCAGCCCCAGCATTTT	CASRAAQGRNQPQHF